Listed here is a single T cell receptor beta chain. There are 13 residues in the CDR3. Germline V gene data show CDR1 as SNHLY and CDR2 as FYNNEI. V lost 1 base to trimming and J lost 4 bases, with 8 bases between them. TCRdb used MiXCR to reprocess the reads, holding one entry per CDR3 protein. The table includes some 150,000 distinct CDR3 sequences, roughly a quarter detected once. The sample belongs to a study of T cell repertoires in cytomegalovirus infection. The chain is built from TRBV2 and TRBJ2-7; D uncertain. The sequence was collected from a human donor in good health (CMV status not recorded). Some clones in this sample may be carry-over from other donors' samples. The sequencing input was PBMCs. Here the CDR3 DNA reads TGTGCCAGCAGTGAAGGGGGTCGGTACGAGCAGTACTTC. Protein product: CASSEGGRYEQYF. The complete variable domain, with remaining parts taken from reference TRBV2 and TRBJ2-7, reads EPEVTQTPSHQVTQMGQEVILRCVPISNHLYFYWYRQILGQKVEFLVSFYNNEISEKSEIFDDQFSVERPDGSNFTLKIRSTKLEDSAMYFCASSEGGRYEQYFGPGTRLTVT.